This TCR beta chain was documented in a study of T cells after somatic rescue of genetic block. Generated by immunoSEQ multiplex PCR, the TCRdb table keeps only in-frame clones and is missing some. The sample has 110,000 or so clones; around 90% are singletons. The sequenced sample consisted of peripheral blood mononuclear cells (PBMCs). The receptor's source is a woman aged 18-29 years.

The CDR3 coding sequence is TGTGCCAGCAGCAACGAACGGACTAGCGGGTACAGCGAGACCCAGTACTTC. This sequence encodes CASSNERTSGYSETQYF. This rearrangement joins TRBV21-1 to TRBJ2-5; no check of the table's D call, TRBD2, against the DNA was made. TRBV21-1 is an annotated pseudogene. The CDR3 extends over 17 amino acids.